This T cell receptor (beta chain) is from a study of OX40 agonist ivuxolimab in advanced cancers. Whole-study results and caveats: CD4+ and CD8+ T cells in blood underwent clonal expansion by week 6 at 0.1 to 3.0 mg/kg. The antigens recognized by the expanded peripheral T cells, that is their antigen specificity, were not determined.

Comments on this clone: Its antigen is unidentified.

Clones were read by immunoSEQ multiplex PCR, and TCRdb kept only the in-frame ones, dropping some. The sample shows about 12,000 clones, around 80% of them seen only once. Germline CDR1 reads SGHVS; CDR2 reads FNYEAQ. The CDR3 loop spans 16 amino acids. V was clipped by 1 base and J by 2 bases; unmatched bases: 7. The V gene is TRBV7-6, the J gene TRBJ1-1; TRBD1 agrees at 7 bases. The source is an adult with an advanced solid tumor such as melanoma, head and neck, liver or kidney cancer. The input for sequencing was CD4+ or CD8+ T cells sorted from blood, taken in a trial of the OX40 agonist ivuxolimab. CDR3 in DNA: TGTGCCAGCAGCTTAGTCGAGACAGGGCTAAACACTGAAGCTTTCTTT. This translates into CASSLVETGLNTEAFF.